These 32 T cell receptor beta chains were sequenced from one sample in a study of identical twins. TCRdb recomputed calls from the 5' RACE reads with MiXCR, one row per CDR3 protein. Of around 530,000 distinct CDR3 sequences in the sample, roughly 15% are singletons; the top ten hold roughly 0.44%. The same data also went into a second study, on yellow fever vaccine responses in identical twins.

Input material: CD4+ T cells sorted from blood. All receptors derive from a woman aged 18-30 years in good health.

Worth noting for this clonotype: The junction shows a germline mismatch at one end, possibly a read error. The chain couples TRBV12-5 to TRBJ2-7; D is ambiguous. Germline values: CDR1 LGHNT, CDR2 FRNRAP. The CDR3 extends over 12 amino acids. The CDR3 protein is CASGLAGIRIEF. CDR3 bases: TGTGCTAGTGGTTTGGCTGGGATCCGAATCGAATTC. The whole variable domain, remainder taken from reference TRBV12-5 and TRBJ2-7, is DARVTQTPRHKVTEMGQEVTMRCQPILGHNTVFWYRQTMMQGLELLAYFRNRAPLDDSGMPKDRFSAEMPDATLATLKIQPSEPRDSAVYFCASGLAGIRIEFGPGTRLTVT.

This clonotype was seen many times. V usage is TRBV6-2 or TRBV6-3 and J usage is TRBJ2-5, with 7 bases identical to TRBD1. The trim removed 6 bases at V and 2 bases at J, leaving 3 bases unmatched. This CDR3 contains 13 residues. The germline CDR1 and CDR2 sequences are MNHEY and SVGEGT. The CDR3 nucleotides read TGTGCCAGCAGACGGGACAGTCAAGAGACCCAGTACTTC. Amino acid sequence: CASRRDSQETQYF.

In nucleotides, the CDR3 is TGTGCCAGCAGCTTAGGTAGCGGGATGAACTATGGCTACACCTTC. Encoded protein: CASSLGSGMNYGYTF. The chain uses TRBV13 and TRBJ1-2; D not resolved. Trimming shortened V by 0 bases and J by 2 bases, and 10 bases separated the two germline ends. The germline V gene encodes CDR1 PRHDT and CDR2 FYEKMQ (reference sequence). The CDR3 sequence is 15 residues long. The complete variable domain, with remaining parts taken from reference TRBV13 and TRBJ1-2, reads AAGVIQSPRHLIKEKRETATLKCYPIPRHDTVYWYQQGPGQDPQFLISFYEKMQSDKGSIPDRFSAQQFSDYHSELNMSSLELGDSALYFCASSLGSGMNYGYTFGSGTRLTVV.

V gene TRBV10-3 combines with J gene TRBJ2-1; D is perhaps TRBD1 or TRBD2 (6 bases each). The V and J ends lost 3 bases and 8 bases respectively, with 11 bases between them. This CDR3 has 13 residues. The germline V gene encodes CDR1 ENHRY and CDR2 SYGVKD. The CDR3 reads CAISEGGYDEQFF. CDR3 coding DNA: TGTGCCATCAGTGAAGGGGGGTACGATGAGCAGTTCTTC.

The J gene is TRBJ2-5, the V gene TRBV4-2; perhaps D is TRBD1 or TRBD2 (5 bases each). The germline gives CDR1 LGHNA, CDR2 YNFKEQ. The CDR3 is made up of 15 amino acids. V was pared by 4 bases and J by 2 bases, with 14 bases between. CDR3 in DNA: TGTGCCAGCAGCCCCCACGAGGGGAAACAAGAGACCCAGTACTTC. It translates to CASSPHEGKQETQYF.

The chain uses TRBV7-8 and TRBJ2-6; D is unresolved. Germline CDR1 SGHVS, CDR2 FQNEAQ. Trimming took off 2 bases at V and 0 bases at J, with 8 bases between the two ends. The CDR3 sequence is 16 residues long. The CDR3 nucleotides read TGTGCCAGCAGCTTACTGGTTCCCTCTGGGGCCAACGTCCTGACTTTC. Its translation is CASSLLVPSGANVLTF.

The chain couples TRBV7-6 to TRBJ2-7; 9 bases agree with TRBD2. The germline gives CDR1 SGHVS, CDR2 FNYEAQ. The V segment lost 5 bases and the J segment 4 bases; nucleotides outside the gene matches: 9. The CDR3 covers 15 residues. CDR3 amino acids: CASSLQGGGEYEQYF. The DNA of the CDR3 is TGTGCCAGCAGCCTTCAGGGCGGGGGGGAGTACGAGCAGTACTTC. The full variable domain, completed using reference TRBV7-6 and TRBJ2-7, is GAGVSQSPRYKVTKRGQDVALRCDPISGHVSLYWYRQALGQGPEFLTYFNYEAQQDKSGLPNDRFSAERPEGSISTLTIQRTEQRDSAMYRCASSLQGGGEYEQYFGPGTRLTVT.

V and J are TRBV12-3 or TRBV12-4 and TRBJ2-3; 7 nucleotides match TRBD1. This CDR3 spans 15 amino acids. Trimming took 5 bases from V and 0 from J; bases not matched to a gene: 5. CDR3 nucleotides: TGTGCCAGCAGTCCCGACAGGGCTAGCACAGATACGCAGTATTTT. Translating it yields CASSPDRASTDTQYF.

This clonotype was detected only once. J is TRBJ2-2 and V is TRBV5-5; D possibly corresponds to TRBD2 (5 bases). With 7 bases removed from V and 3 bases from J, the gap between germline ends came to 19 bases. CDR3 size: 16 residues. Germline CDR1 reads SGHKS; CDR2 reads YYEKEE (reference sequence). CDR3 loop: CASGPGLGRDTGELFF. CDR3 DNA: TGTGCCAGCGGCCCTGGGCTCGGGCGGGACACCGGGGAGCTGTTTTTT. The whole variable domain, remainder taken from reference TRBV5-5 and TRBJ2-2, is DAGVTQSPTHLIKTRGQQVTLRCSPISGHKSVSWYQQVLGQGPQFIFQYYEKEERGRGNFPDRFSARQFPNYSSELNVNALLLGDSALYLCASGPGLGRDTGELFFGEGSRLTVL.

This chain links TRBV28 with TRBJ2-7; D possibly matches TRBD1 or TRBD2 (5 bases each). The CDR3 length is 15 residues. The V and J ends lost 6 bases and 7 bases respectively, with 22 bases between them. Looked up from germline, CDR1 is MDHEN and CDR2 is SYDVKM. CDR3 DNA sequence: TGTGCCAGCAGGGACCCTGAGGGGCATATCGGAGAGCAGTACTTC. This sequence encodes CASRDPEGHIGEQYF.

This clonotype was recorded a few times. This sequence joins TRBV7-2 and TRBJ1-4; D remains unclear. Trimming shortened V by 2 bases and J by 8 bases, and 15 bases separated the two germline ends. Germline CDR1 and CDR2: SGHTA and FQGNSA. The CDR3 is 15 residues long. The CDR3 sequence is CASSLSSGDNEKLFF. The DNA of the CDR3 is TGTGCCAGCAGCTTATCCTCGGGCGATAACGAAAAACTGTTTTTT.

The chain is built from TRBV4-1 and TRBJ2-7; D is possibly TRBD1 or TRBD2 (5 bases each). This CDR3 is built from 15 residues. Germline V lookup: CDR1 MGHRA, CDR2 YSYEKL. V lost 3 bases and J lost 5, with 17 bases in between. Here the CDR3 reads CASSQIRVVGDEQYF. CDR3 DNA sequence: TGCGCCAGCAGCCAGATCAGGGTTGTGGGGGACGAGCAGTACTTC.

The rearrangement uses TRBV12-3 or TRBV12-4 and TRBJ1-1; no firm D call. The germline V and J ends were trimmed by 1 base and 9 bases, with 12 bases remaining between them. The CDR3 covers 13 residues. The CDR3 spells CASSLDNNSKAFF. The CDR3 DNA sequence: TGTGCCAGCAGTTTAGACAACAATTCTAAAGCTTTCTTT.

The chain is built from TRBV2 and TRBJ2-1; tentatively, D is TRBD2 (5 bases). CDR1 is SNHLY, CDR2 FYNNEI, per germline. V gave up 3 bases and J gave up 5 bases, with 11 bases separating them. There are 14 residues in the CDR3. CDR3 coding DNA: TGTGCCAGCAGTGAGTGGGAGTGGAACAATGAGCAGTTCTTC. Encoded protein: CASSEWEWNNEQFF.

The table lists this clonotype with many counts. This chain uses TRBV24-1 with TRBJ2-6; 8 nucleotides match TRBD1. The trim removed 9 bases at V and 0 bases at J, leaving 6 bases unmatched. The germline V gene encodes CDR1 KGHDR and CDR2 SFDVKD. This CDR3 comprises 16 residues. DNA of the CDR3: TGTGCCACCGGCGGGACAGGAAACTCTGGGGCCAACGTCCTGACTTTC. Translation: CATGGTGNSGANVLTF.

This clonotype was counted a few times. The chain has TRBV10-3 and TRBJ2-7; TRBD1 aligns across 9 bases. V dropped 4 bases and J dropped 2; count of bases not matched to a gene: 24. Germline V gene sequence: CDR1 ENHRY, CDR2 SYGVKD. This CDR3 region has 21 residues. The CDR3 region has the DNA TGTGCCATCAGTGGAACGCTTACCGGGACAGGGATCCGTTTAGTACCCTACGAGCAGTACTTC. This sequence encodes CAISGTLTGTGIRLVPYEQYF.

The chain is built from TRBV5-1 and TRBJ2-1; D is unclear. V shed 1 base and J shed 0 bases, with 11 bases lying between them. The CDR3 is 16 amino acids. The germline V gene has CDR1 SGHRS and CDR2 YFSETQ. CDR3 sequence (DNA): TGCGCCAGCAGCTTGAGCCGGAGCAACTCCTACAATGAGCAGTTCTTC. Its protein is CASSLSRSNSYNEQFF.

This clonotype was recorded a few times. The chain combines TRBV20-1 with TRBJ1-1; D is perhaps TRBD1 (5 bases). Germline CDR1 is DFQATT and CDR2 is SNEGSKA (reference sequence). V was shortened by 5 bases and J by 3 bases, with 10 bases between the two germline ends. The CDR3 totals 12 residues. The CDR3 DNA follows: TGCAGTGCTCCCCGGGGGGACACTGAAGCTTTCTTT. The encoded protein is CSAPRGDTEAFF.

The chain recombines TRBV6-2 or TRBV6-3 with TRBJ2-2; 8 bases line up with TRBD2. Germline CDR1 MNHEY, CDR2 SVGEGT. V gave up 0 bases and J gave up 7 bases; unmatched junction bases: 22. The CDR3 loop spans 21 amino acids. The CDR3 sequence is CASSYSTSGGLLADIRGELFF. The CDR3 DNA sequence: TGTGCCAGCAGTTACTCGACATCGGGGGGATTACTAGCGGACATACGCGGGGAGCTGTTTTTT.

The chain has TRBV11-2 and TRBJ1-1; D is ambiguous. Trimming took off 5 bases at V and 13 bases at J, with 14 bases between the two ends. Germline assignment: CDR1 SGHAT and CDR2 FQNNGV. The CDR3 has 11 residues. CDR3 bases: TGTGCCAGCAGCGACACAGTACGGGTTTTCTTT. Translation gives CASSDTVRVFF.

The V call is TRBV24-1, the J call TRBJ2-7; D is undetermined. V shed 4 bases and J shed 6 bases, with 12 bases lying between them. The CDR3 is 13 amino acids. Germline lookup yields CDR1 KGHDR and CDR2 SFDVKD. CDR3 DNA sequence: TGTGCCACCAGTGACCCTGGACGGATCGAGCAGTACTTC. Its translation: CATSDPGRIEQYF.

The V gene is TRBV7-2, the J gene TRBJ2-3, with no clear D. Per germline, CDR1 SGHTA and CDR2 FQGNSA. The CDR3 is 14 amino acids. V gave up 6 bases and J gave up 0 bases, with 10 bases separating them. CDR3 sequence (DNA): TGTGCCAGCAGACTCACACAGAGCACAGATACGCAGTATTTT. This sequence encodes CASRLTQSTDTQYF.

This clonotype was seen many times. The chain uses TRBV2 and TRBJ2-3; D call uncertain. The CDR3 runs to 14 residues. V lost 6 bases to trimming and J lost 6 bases, with 16 bases between them. Germline V gene lookup returns CDR1 SNHLY and CDR2 FYNNEI. CDR3 in amino acids: CASRRVTNRDTQYF. Here the CDR3 DNA reads TGTGCCAGCAGGAGAGTCACTAATCGGGATACGCAGTATTTT.

The V and J genes are TRBV24-1 and TRBJ2-2, with D unclear. The CDR3 contains 15 residues. CDR1 and CDR2 (germline): KGHDR, SFDVKD. V was shortened by 5 bases and J by 0 bases, with 9 bases between the two germline ends. CDR3 sequence reads: CATSVVGPNTGELFF. The CDR3 DNA follows: TGTGCCACCAGTGTGGTCGGACCGAACACCGGGGAGCTGTTTTTT.

The chain combines TRBV3-1 with TRBJ2-1, with 9 positions matching TRBD2. The CDR3 totals 15 residues. The germline V gene encodes CDR1 LGHDT and CDR2 YNNKEL (reference sequence). Trimming took 3 bases from V and 12 from J; bases not matched to a gene: 12. CDR3 in DNA: TGTGCCAGCAGCCATCTCGTGGCGGGAGGGCTCGGGCAGTTCTTC. Residues: CASSHLVAGGLGQFF.

There are a few counts of this clonotype. The rearrangement uses TRBV7-6 and TRBJ2-5; D ambiguous. This CDR3 comprises 12 residues. Trimming stripped 4 bases from V and 4 bases from J, with 7 bases between. CDR1 and CDR2 from the germline V gene are SGHVS and FNYEAQ. CDR3 in amino acids: CASSSVGETQYF. DNA for the CDR3: TGTGCCAGCAGCTCCGTGGGAGAGACCCAGTACTTC.

This chain uses TRBV5-5 with TRBJ2-1; TRBD1 might be the D (7 bases). V gave up 4 bases and J gave up 1 base, with 15 bases separating them. The germline V gene has CDR1 SGHKS and CDR2 YYEKEE (reference sequence). The CDR3 is made up of 16 amino acids. The CDR3 here is CASSPGAGQSYNEQFF. The CDR3 DNA reads as TGTGCCAGCAGCCCGGGGGCGGGACAGTCCTACAATGAGCAGTTCTTC.

This clonotype was counted ten times or more. The V gene is TRBV3-1, the J gene TRBJ2-1; 9 bases match TRBD2. Germline loops: CDR1 LGHDT, CDR2 YNNKEL (reference sequence). The length of the CDR3 is 14 residues. The J segment lost 7 bases and the V segment lost 4 bases, leaving 5 bases of the junction unmatched. The CDR3 DNA sequence: TGTGCCAGCAGCCCCGATAGCGGGGGTAATGAGCAGTTCTTC. It codes for CASSPDSGGNEQFF.

In its sample, this clonotype was seen many times. The V and J genes are TRBV29-1 and TRBJ1-1; no clear D. Per germline, CDR1 SQVTM and CDR2 ANQGSEA. The CDR3 totals 13 residues. The V and J ends lost 4 bases and 1 base respectively, with 10 bases between them. The CDR3 loop is CSVAPLGNTEAFF. The DNA for the CDR3 is TGCAGCGTTGCCCCCCTTGGGAACACTGAAGCTTTCTTT.

This clonotype appeared a few times. The gene calls are TRBV12-3 or TRBV12-4 and TRBJ2-2, with 8 bases identical to TRBD1. The length of the CDR3 is 15 residues. V dropped 7 bases and J dropped 2; count of bases not matched to a gene: 6. CDR3 coding DNA: TGTGCCAGCAATCCGGGACAGGAAAACACCGGGGAGCTGTTTTTT. It specifies CASNPGQENTGELFF.

V and J are TRBV20-1 and TRBJ2-7, with 9 bases lining up with TRBD1. The germline CDR1 and CDR2 sequences are DFQATT and SNEGSKA (reference sequence). There are 14 residues in the CDR3. The V and J ends lost 2 bases and 7 bases, in that order; junction bases with no gene match: 9. The CDR3 sequence is CSARSGTGLWEQYV. CDR3 coding DNA: TGCAGTGCTAGATCCGGGACAGGGCTTTGGGAGCAGTACGTC.

This chain uses TRBV12-3 or TRBV12-4 with TRBJ1-6, with D unclear. Trimming left V 5 bases short and J 0 bases short, with 8 bases between. This CDR3 spans 15 amino acids. CDR3 protein: CASSPRTSYNSPLHF. The CDR3 DNA reads TGTGCCAGCAGTCCTCGGACCTCCTATAATTCACCCCTCCACTTT.